What follows are 8 T cell receptor beta chains derived from one specimen sequenced in a study of cytomegalovirus exposure and HLA in healthy donors. 60 Vbeta and 13 Jbeta primers were used in PCR. TCRdb's table, derived via immunoSEQ multiplex PCR, lists solely in-frame clones and lacks some. In the table there are approximately 160,000 clones, about four fifths of which are singletons. The sequencing sample was made of PBMCs. These receptors all come from a male donor in good health and CMV-seropositive.

The chain has TRBV11-2 and TRBJ2-3; 10 nucleotides agree with TRBD2. Trimming cost V 5 bases and J 6 bases; bases outside gene matches: 11. The CDR3 loop spans 16 amino acids. Germline values: CDR1 SGHAT, CDR2 FQNNGV. CDR3 in amino acids: CASSPDERGGSDTQYF. The DNA for the CDR3 is TGTGCCAGCAGCCCCGATGAGCGGGGGGGCTCGGATACGCAGTATTTT.

This chain uses TRBV7-2 with TRBJ1-2; weak D call: TRBD1 (5 bases). The V and J ends lost 5 bases and 7 bases respectively, with 20 bases between them. Germline CDR1 is SGHTA and CDR2 is FQGNSA. There are 15 residues in the CDR3. The CDR3 sequence: CASSHPERGKVGYTF. CDR3 nucleotide sequence: TGTGCCAGCAGCCACCCTGAGCGGGGGAAGGTTGGCTACACCTTC.

The V and J genes are TRBV7-3 and TRBJ2-2; tentatively, D is TRBD1 (5 bases). Trimming stripped 5 bases from V and 5 bases from J, with 9 bases between. Germline loops: CDR1 SGHTA, CDR2 FQGTGA. The CDR3 totals 13 residues. CDR3 residues: CASSEGVTGELFF. The DNA of the CDR3 is TGTGCCAGCAGCGAAGGGGTTACCGGGGAGCTGTTTTTT.

The chain links TRBV18 to TRBJ1-1; tentative D call: TRBD1 (6 bases). V was cut by 3 bases and J by 3 bases, with 17 bases left in between. This CDR3 has 16 residues. Germline lookup yields CDR1 KGHSH and CDR2 LQKENI. In DNA form, the CDR3 reads TGTGCCAGCTCACCTGATGACTGGACAGCCCACACTGAAGCTTTCTTT. This sequence encodes CASSPDDWTAHTEAFF.

This clone was detected only a few times. The J gene is TRBJ2-2, the V gene TRBV5-6; the D gene is possibly TRBD2 (6 bases). V was pared by 1 base and J by 1 base, with 11 bases between. The germline CDR1 and CDR2 sequences are SGHDT and YYEEEE. The CDR3 totals 16 residues. Here the CDR3 reads CASSLYLGGNTGELFF. The DNA of the CDR3 is TGTGCCAGCAGCTTGTATCTGGGGGGGAACACCGGGGAGCTGTTTTTT.

The chain combines TRBV30 with TRBJ1-1; possible D gene TRBD1, 5 bases. The CDR3 totals 14 residues. Germline assignment: CDR1 GTSNPN and CDR2 SVGIG (reference sequence). V was shortened by 0 bases and J by 8 bases, with 16 bases between the two germline ends. The DNA of the CDR3 is TGTGCCTGGAGTGTGGGCTCAGGGTTTAGAGAAGCTTTCTTT. Translating gives CAWSVGSGFREAFF.

The chain joins TRBV15 to TRBJ2-3, with 10 positions matching TRBD2. V gave up 4 bases and J gave up 2 bases; unmatched junction bases: 6. The CDR3 contains 16 residues. Germline V CDR1 and CDR2: LNHNV, YYDKDF (reference sequence). The chain's CDR3 is CATSTGLAGATDTQYF. The CDR3, as DNA: TGTGCCACCAGCACGGGGCTAGCGGGGGCCACAGATACGCAGTATTTT.

As to this clone: Germline and junction disagree at one end, which may indicate a read error. The chain combines TRBV7-8 with TRBJ1-2; 7 positions match TRBD1. Germline V gene data show CDR1 as SGHVS and CDR2 as FQNEAQ. The CDR3 is made up of 14 amino acids. This CDR3 reads CASSQDRLPLGYTF. The CDR3, as DNA: TGCGCCAGCAGCCAGGACAGGCTCCCCCTTGGCTACACCTTC.